A single T cell receptor (beta chain) is shown here with its context. The data stem from a study of blood T cell repertoires in COVID-19. Original analysis: Amplification with reference gene primers provided the estimates of nucleated cell counts. Sequenced by immunoSEQ multiplex PCR; TCRdb stores in-frame clones only, minus some. V and J calls and clone size are copied from that table; D and trimming were computed from the DNA. The sample lists 150,000 to 200,000 clones, around 80% seen once, with 11% in the top ten. Before being deemed recovered, Cohort 3 donors had two negative PCRs, clearance, or symptom resolution. Trimming shortened V by 5 bases and J by 0 bases, and 5 bases separated the two germline ends. The CDR3 consists of 11 residues. Per the germline V gene, CDR1 is SQVTM and CDR2 is ANQGSEA.

V usage is TRBV29-1 and J usage is TRBJ2-7; no clear D gene. The sequencing input was PBMCs or T cells enriched from blood (not recorded which). This receptor was taken from a man aged 50-59 years who had recovered from COVID-19. The CDR3 loop reads CSVLISYEQYF. CDR3 nucleotide sequence: TGCAGCGTTTTAATCTCCTACGAGCAGTACTTC.